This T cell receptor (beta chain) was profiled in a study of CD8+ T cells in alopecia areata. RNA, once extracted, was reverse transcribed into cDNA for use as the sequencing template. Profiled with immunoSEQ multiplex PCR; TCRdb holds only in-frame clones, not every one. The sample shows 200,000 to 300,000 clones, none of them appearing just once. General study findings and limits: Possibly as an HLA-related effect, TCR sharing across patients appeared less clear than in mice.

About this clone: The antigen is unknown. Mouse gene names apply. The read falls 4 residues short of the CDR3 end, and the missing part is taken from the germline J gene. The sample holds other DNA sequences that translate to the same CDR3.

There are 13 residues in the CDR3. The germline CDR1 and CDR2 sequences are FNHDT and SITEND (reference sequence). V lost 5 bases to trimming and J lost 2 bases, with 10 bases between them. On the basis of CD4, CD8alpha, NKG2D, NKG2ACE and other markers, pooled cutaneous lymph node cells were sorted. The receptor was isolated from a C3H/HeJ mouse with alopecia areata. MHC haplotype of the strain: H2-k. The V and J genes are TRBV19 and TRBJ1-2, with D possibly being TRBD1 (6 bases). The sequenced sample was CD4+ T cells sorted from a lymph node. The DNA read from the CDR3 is TGTGCCAGCAGACAGGGAGTCAACTCC. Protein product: CASRQGVNS. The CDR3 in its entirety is CASRQGVNSDYTF.